The entry below describes one T cell receptor beta chain. A single count supports this clone. What antigen it recognizes has not been identified. No base-level quality is on record; no much larger clone is a single base apart. The immunoSEQ Assay was the method used to sequence TCRbeta CDR3 regions. After extraction, genomic DNA underwent amplification by bias-controlled multiplex PCR, followed by high-throughput sequencing. As for the authors' bioinformatics: To quantify the absolute abundance of each unique TCRbeta CDR3 region, sequences were collapsed and filtered. T cell fraction was estimated by normalizing TCRbeta template counts to usable DNA, with usable DNA measured through amplification of reference genes found in all nucleated cells. Repertoire TCRs were annotated as SARS-CoV-2-specific when V gene, CDR3 amino acid sequence and J gene were exactly matched to a known reactive TCR set. The reference SARS-CoV-2 TCR set came from MIRA and was filtered for enrichment in COVID-19-positive ImmuneCODE repertoires, removing public or cross-reactive TCRs. Using the MIRA antigens, annotated TCRs were further analysed by specific ORF or by position within an ORF. Depth was the summed frequency of annotated unique rearrangements, while breadth was defined as annotated unique rearrangements over total unique productive rearrangements. Two-sided Wilcoxon rank-sum tests were applied when comparing TCR breadth between groups. Entries here come from immuneACCESS through TCRdb and include only in-frame sequences with V and J called. Some clones fail to appear in such tables; in the studies checked, an unresolved V gene covers under half of the shortfall, and the cause of the remainder is unknown. That table is the source of V, J and clone size, and D and trimming were worked out from the DNA. The table for this sample lists 410,000 or so clones; approximately 92% of them were counted only once. More than 9% of the sample belongs to the ten largest clones.

CDR1 and CDR2 (MNHEY, SMNVEV) derive from the germline V gene (reference sequence). CDR3 length: 15 amino acids, cysteine to phenylalanine. Kept here is only the CDR3 DNA, which spans 45 bases and is read in frame from base 1. V is pruned by 4 bases and J by 6 bases, leaving 7 bases of the junction without a gene match. The sample is drawn from a study of Ad26.COV2.S vaccination and SARS-CoV-2 variants (dated by TCRdb to about 2021). The study in broad terms: Donors in the vaccine arm were drawn from COV1001, a phase I-IIa trial of Ad26.COV2.S in healthy adults that was multicentre, randomized, double-blind and placebo-controlled. Trial participants were randomized into five groups of five: low-dose or high-dose Ad26.COV2.S given once or twice, or placebo on both occasions. Blinding of investigators to trial group allocation was maintained during experiments and outcome assessment. A total of some 30 samples were included in the TCR-sequenced set, comprising around 19 Ad26.COV2.S vaccine recipients, 5 placebo recipients and 8 SARS-CoV-2 convalescent individuals. Ad26.COV2.S was given intramuscularly at 5x10^10 or 1x10^11 viral particles, as a single shot or as two shots 56 days apart. The specificity and breadth of SARS-CoV-2-reactive T cell receptors after Ad26.COV2.S vaccination were assessed by TCRbeta repertoire sequencing.

Overall results and qualifications from the work: Ad26.COV2.S recipients had higher spike-specific TCR breadth than placebo recipients (P = 0.0014). According to the authors, total T cell responses may have been underestimated by the TCR breadth and depth analyses. Vaccine and placebo recipients had comparable non-spike TCR breadth, which fits with the vaccine containing only spike. The study lacked the statistical power to compare responses across vaccine doses or regimens. Substantial breadth of spike-specific CD8+ and CD4+ T cell responses was reported after vaccination.

Read against the paper, the sample's treatment or condition label means: some 20 received Ad26.COV2.S at low or high dose, single or two shots; about 5 received placebo; per-sample allocation not given. For vaccine and placebo recipients, the sequenced repertoires came from samples collected on day 63 after the first injection. Between 29 July and 7 August 2020, Cohort 1b enrolled 20 to 30 adults aged 18-55 years at one site in Boston, USA. Ad26.COV2.S consisted of a replication-incompetent adenovirus type 26 vector by which a prefusion-stabilized SARS-CoV-2 spike protein from the original Wuhan strain was expressed.

The TCR sequence derives from a person aged 18-65 years who received the Ad26.COV2.S COVID-19 vaccine or a placebo. The V and J genes are TRBV27 and TRBJ2-1; TRBD2 lines up with 9 middle nucleotides. The sequencing here drew on peripheral blood, taken in a trial of Ad26.COV2.S vaccine versus placebo. CDR3 loop: CASSSIAGVPNEQFF. The nucleotides are TGTGCCAGCAGTTCCATAGCGGGAGTGCCCAATGAGCAGTTCTTC.